The 29 T cell receptor beta chains below come from one sample, sequenced in a study of T cell repertoires in cytomegalovirus infection. MiXCR, run by TCRdb on the reads, gives a single entry per CDR3 protein. The repertoire holds 250,000 to 300,000 distinct CDR3 sequences, with roughly an eighth as singletons. Sample: PBMCs. The receptors were gathered from a human donor in good health (CMV status not recorded). Some clones in this sample may be carry-over from other donors' samples.

This clonotype came up a few times. This CDR3 is CAADSPPGQPQHF. The CDR3 nucleotides are TGTGCCGCTGACAGTCCGCCTGGGCAGCCCCAGCATTTT. J is TRBJ1-5 and V is TRBV19; possible D gene TRBD1, 5 bases. Germline values: CDR1 LNHDA, CDR2 SQIVND (reference sequence). Deletions cut 11 bases from V and 7 bases from J, with 18 bases between. The CDR3 totals 13 residues.

This clonotype was recorded at least ten times. The chain carries TRBV15 and TRBJ2-5; D might be TRBD1 (5 bases). V was trimmed by 3 bases and J by 1 base, leaving 9 bases between them. The CDR3 length is 14 residues. Germline V gene lookup returns CDR1 LNHNV and CDR2 YYDKDF (reference sequence). This chain's CDR3 is CATSSQGAQETQYF. Written as DNA, the CDR3 is TGTGCCACCAGCAGCCAGGGTGCCCAAGAGACCCAGTACTTC. The full variable domain, rest sourced from reference TRBV15 and TRBJ2-5, is DAMVIQNPRYQVTQFGKPVTLSCSQTLNHNVMYWYQQKSSQAPKLLFHYYDKDFNNEADTPDNFQSRRPNTSFCFLDIRSPGLGDTAMYLCATSSQGAQETQYFGPGTRLLVL.

The CDR3 DNA reads as TGTGCCAGCTCACCGGGGGCGGAAAACACAGATACGCAGTATTTT. Translating it yields CASSPGAENTDTQYF. The genes are TRBV18 and TRBJ2-3; TRBD1 is a possible D gene (6 bases). Trimming pared 3 bases from V and 2 bases from J, leaving 12 bases between. The CDR3 runs 15 residues. The V gene's germline CDR1 is KGHSH and CDR2 LQKENI.

This clonotype turned up a few times. V and J are TRBV2 and TRBJ1-1, with D unclear. The CDR3 spans 15 residues. Germline CDR1 is SNHLY and CDR2 is FYNNEI. V shed 0 bases and J shed 0 bases, with 8 bases lying between them. CDR3 in DNA: TGTGCCAGCAGTGAAGCGCTTGCAGTGAACACTGAAGCTTTCTTT. This encodes CASSEALAVNTEAFF.

This clonotype occurred a few times. The rearrangement uses TRBV29-1 and TRBJ2-1, with D perhaps TRBD2 (6 bases). The CDR3 has 11 residues. The V end lost 6 bases, the J end lost 7 bases, and 10 bases lay between the germline ends. CDR1 is SQVTM, CDR2 ANQGSEA, per germline. This CDR3 is CSVRLVNEQFF. CDR3 coding DNA: TGCAGCGTCCGACTAGTTAATGAGCAGTTCTTC.

This clonotype was observed at least ten times. The V and J genes are TRBV7-2 and TRBJ1-2; D remains unclear. Germline lookup yields CDR1 SGHTA and CDR2 FQGNSA. This CDR3 contains 14 residues. Trimming took 2 bases from V and 6 from J, leaving 13 bases between them. CDR3 sequence reads: CASSLSAEVNGYTF. In nucleotides, the CDR3 is TGTGCCAGCAGCTTATCAGCGGAAGTGAATGGCTACACCTTC.

This clonotype occurred a few times. This chain connects TRBV10-3 to TRBJ2-3; possible D gene TRBD1, 7 bases. Between the trimmed V and J ends, which lost 8 bases and 4 bases, there was a span of 16 bases. The CDR3 sequence is 14 residues long. The germline gives CDR1 ENHRY, CDR2 SYGVKD. The CDR3 spells CAIRGTVVPDTQYF. The CDR3 bases are TGTGCCATCCGGGGGACAGTAGTACCAGATACGCAGTATTTT.

This clonotype was counted at least ten times. The chain recombines TRBV12-3 or TRBV12-4 with TRBJ1-2, with D unresolved. The CDR3 covers 13 residues. With 9 bases removed from V and 2 bases from J, the gap between germline ends came to 13 bases. CDR3 region: CASSTGLNYGYTF. The DNA for the CDR3 is TGTGCCAGTAGTACCGGCCTGAACTATGGCTACACCTTC.

This chain links TRBV12-3 or TRBV12-4 with TRBJ1-6; 7 nucleotides align to TRBD1. The V and J ends lost 3 bases and 10 bases, in that order; junction bases with no gene match: 6. The CDR3 is 14 residues long. The CDR3 DNA sequence: TGTGCCAGCAGTTTTGACAGGGTTGAGTCACCCCTCCACTTT. Its translation is CASSFDRVESPLHF.

At least ten counts were recorded for this clonotype. The J gene is TRBJ2-1, the V gene TRBV11-2, with 9 positions matching TRBD2. CDR1 is SGHAT, CDR2 FQNNGV, per germline. The trim removed 3 bases at V and 8 bases at J, leaving 5 bases unmatched. The CDR3 is made up of 14 amino acids. This chain's CDR3 is CASSLTSGRDEQFF. CDR3 nucleotide sequence: TGTGCCAGCAGCTTGACTAGCGGCAGAGATGAGCAGTTCTTC. The entire variable domain, with the rest obtained from reference TRBV11-2 and TRBJ2-1, is as follows: EAGVAQSPRYKIIEKRQSVAFWCNPISGHATLYWYQQILGQGPKLLIQFQNNGVVDDSQLPKDRFSAERLKGVDSTLKIQPAKLEDSAVYLCASSLTSGRDEQFFGPGTRLTVL.

This clonotype was seen ten or more times. In DNA, the CDR3 is TGTGCCAGCAGCCAGACAGGGGTCGCAGATACGCAGTATTTT. Translation gives CASSQTGVADTQYF. The chain uses TRBV6-5 and TRBJ2-3, with 8 bases identical to TRBD1. CDR1 MNHEY and CDR2 SVGAGI come from the germline V gene. The CDR3 is 14 residues long. The V segment lost 6 bases and the J segment 4 bases; nucleotides outside the gene matches: 6.

This clonotype was observed many times. The chain has TRBV7-9 and TRBJ1-1; D is unresolved. Germline V gene data show CDR1 as SEHNR and CDR2 as FQNEAQ (reference sequence). The CDR3 totals 14 residues. Deletions cut 6 bases from V and 1 base from J, with 12 bases between. This CDR3 reads CASRKLVGNTEAFF. For the CDR3, the DNA is TGTGCCAGCAGAAAACTCGTGGGGAACACTGAAGCTTTCTTT.

The V and J genes are TRBV20-1 and TRBJ1-6; 10 positions match TRBD1. Germline V gene data show CDR1 as DFQATT and CDR2 as SNEGSKA (reference sequence). CDR3 length equals 13 residues. Trimming at V came to 8 bases and at J to 10 bases, leaving 8 bases not matched to a gene. CDR3 sequence reads: CSPPGQGRSPLHF. CDR3 sequence (DNA): TGCAGTCCCCCGGGACAGGGGCGCTCACCCCTCCACTTT.

This clonotype was counted only a few times. The chain combines TRBV6-8 with TRBJ1-2; D is unclear. The CDR3 is 15 residues long. CDR1 is MNHGY and CDR2 is SAAAGT in the germline V gene. V lost 2 bases to trimming and J lost 8 bases, with 18 bases between them. The CDR3 DNA sequence: TGTGCCAGCAGTTACGACCCGGCGGACTTCGGAGGCTACACCTTC. Protein product: CASSYDPADFGGYTF.

CDR3 residues: CASSDLSPDEQFF. DNA for the CDR3: TGTGCCAGCAGTGATCTTAGTCCGGATGAGCAGTTCTTC. V and J are TRBV12-3 or TRBV12-4 and TRBJ2-1, with unresolved D. CDR3 size: 13 residues. The V end lost 5 bases, the J end lost 8 bases, and 13 bases lay between the germline ends.

This chain joins TRBV11-2 and TRBJ2-5; weak D call: TRBD1 (6 bases). V gave up 7 bases and J gave up 4 bases, with 19 bases separating them. This CDR3 spans 15 amino acids. The V gene's germline CDR1 is SGHAT and CDR2 FQNNGV. The chain's CDR3 is CASTYAQGVGETQYF. CDR3 coding DNA: TGTGCCAGCACCTACGCACAGGGCGTCGGAGAGACCCAGTACTTC.

This clonotype turned up a few times. The gene calls are TRBV10-3 and TRBJ2-1; D perhaps matches TRBD2 (6 bases). V dropped 2 bases and J dropped 4 bases, with 15 bases sitting between them. Germline assignment: CDR1 ENHRY and CDR2 SYGVKD. The CDR3 covers 16 residues. CDR3 nucleotides: TGTGCCATCAGTGAGGTTTCGTTAGCGGATTACAATGAGCAGTTCTTC. This sequence encodes CAISEVSLADYNEQFF.

This clonotype was seen many times. V gene TRBV7-2 combines with J gene TRBJ2-5, with 8 bases identical to TRBD1. V trimming: 5 bases; J trimming: 5 bases; junction bases outside the gene matches: 4. The CDR3 is 13 residues long. From germline, CDR1 is SGHTA and CDR2 FQGNSA. The CDR3 here is CASSPRQGETQYF. CDR3 nucleotides: TGTGCCAGCAGCCCTCGACAGGGGGAGACCCAGTACTTC.

The sample holds a few counts of this clonotype. Here the CDR3 reads CASSFSTGSPSYEQYF. The CDR3, as DNA: TGTGCCAGCAGTTTCTCCACAGGGTCCCCCTCCTACGAGCAGTACTTC. The gene calls are TRBV28 and TRBJ2-7, with a tentative D call TRBD1 (6 bases). The germline V gene has CDR1 MDHEN and CDR2 SYDVKM. The CDR3 runs to 16 residues. The V and J ends lost 3 bases and 0 bases respectively, with 15 bases between them.

This clonotype was seen at least ten times. The chain carries TRBV7-2 and TRBJ1-6; 7 bases fit TRBD1. The ends lost 5 bases at V and 9 bases at J; junction bases unmatched: 7. The CDR3 runs 14 residues. Germline CDR1 reads SGHTA; CDR2 reads FQGNSA. The CDR3 reads CASSGGQSGSPLHF. In DNA form, the CDR3 reads TGTGCCAGCAGCGGGGGACAGTCGGGTTCACCCCTCCACTTT.

A few counts support this clonotype. The chain couples TRBV28 to TRBJ2-1, with D perhaps TRBD1 (6 bases). Trimming took 5 bases from V and 9 from J, leaving 14 bases between them. Germline lookup yields CDR1 MDHEN and CDR2 SYDVKM. The length of the CDR3 is 13 residues. CDR3 DNA sequence: TGTGCCAGCAGTCTCTACAGGGATCCTGAGCAGTTCTTC. Encoded protein: CASSLYRDPEQFF.

This clonotype came up many times. The gene calls are TRBV28 and TRBJ2-7; D is unclear. With 6 bases removed from V and 2 bases from J, the gap between germline ends came to 20 bases. The germline V gene encodes CDR1 MDHEN and CDR2 SYDVKM. This CDR3 contains 16 residues. CDR3 amino acids: CASSKQRPVETYEQYF. CDR3 DNA: TGTGCCAGCAGCAAACAACGGCCTGTGGAGACCTACGAGCAGTACTTC.

As concerns this clonotype: This may be a read error, as it is one base from a much larger clone. The final CDR3 position lacks the conserved phenylalanine or tryptophan, pointing to a likely read error. This CDR3 is CASSYRPTDTQYI. Written as DNA, the CDR3 is TGTGCCAGCAGTTACCGCCCAACAGATACGCAGTATATT. The chain uses TRBV6-6 and TRBJ2-3, with no clear D. CDR3 length equals 13 residues. Germline values: CDR1 MNHNY, CDR2 SVGAGI (reference sequence). Trimming left V 2 bases short and J 3 bases short, with 6 bases between.

The chain has TRBV6-2 or TRBV6-3 and TRBJ1-1; no clear D gene. CDR1 is MNHEY, CDR2 SVGEGT, per germline. This CDR3 has 13 residues. V lost 4 bases, J lost 6 bases, and 12 bases lay in between. The CDR3 here is CASSLTGYSEAFF. The CDR3 DNA reads TGTGCCAGCAGTTTGACGGGCTACTCTGAAGCTTTCTTT.

This clonotype was observed many times. CDR3 bases: TGTGCCAGCAGTTACACAGCGGGAGGGCCCTACGAGCAGTACTTC. This sequence encodes CASSYTAGGPYEQYF. This chain joins TRBV6-5 and TRBJ2-7, with TRBD2 identical over 10 bases. This CDR3 region has 15 residues. The germline V gene has CDR1 MNHEY and CDR2 SVGAGI. The junction had 3 bases not matched to a gene; V was cut back by 2 bases and J by 2 bases.

This clonotype was counted ten times or more. The J gene is TRBJ1-1, the V gene TRBV11-2, with D perhaps TRBD1 (5 bases). CDR1 SGHAT and CDR2 FQNNGV come from the germline V gene. The CDR3 sequence is 15 residues long. Trimming took off 1 base at V and 9 bases at J, with 18 bases between the two ends. CDR3 sequence reads: CASSLGGGRLTKAFF. CDR3 nucleotide sequence: TGTGCCAGCAGCTTAGGGGGGGGACGGCTGACAAAAGCTTTCTTT.

This clonotype was counted a few times. The chain joins TRBV29-1 to TRBJ1-3; unclear D gene. The CDR3 is 13 residues long. Trimming shortened V by 0 bases and J by 3 bases, and 6 bases separated the two germline ends. Looked up from germline, CDR1 is SQVTM and CDR2 is ANQGSEA. CDR3 amino acids: CSVEDPGGNTIYF. The CDR3 bases are TGCAGCGTTGAAGACCCGGGTGGAAACACCATATATTTT.

This clonotype has a count of ten or more. The chain employs TRBV5-1 and TRBJ1-1; 7 nucleotides agree with TRBD1. The CDR3 has 16 residues. Germline trimming cut 3 bases from V and 0 bases from J; bases unmatched to any gene: 8. Germline-derived CDR1 and CDR2 are SGHRS and YFSETQ. The CDR3 DNA reads as TGCGCCAGCAGCTCCCGCAGGGGGAACATGAACACTGAAGCTTTCTTT. Amino acid sequence: CASSSRRGNMNTEAFF.

Ten or more counts support this clonotype. This chain connects TRBV28 to TRBJ2-3; D call uncertain. CDR1 and CDR2 (germline): MDHEN, SYDVKM. This CDR3 spans 15 amino acids. V gave up 5 bases and J gave up 4 bases, with 16 bases separating them. CDR3 region: CASSPGPGGADTQYF. For the CDR3, the DNA is TGTGCCAGCAGTCCCGGCCCTGGTGGTGCAGATACGCAGTATTTT.